These T cell receptor beta chains were read from a single sample in a study of blood T cell repertoires in COVID-19. TCRdb's table, derived via immunoSEQ multiplex PCR, lists solely in-frame clones and lacks some. The sample includes roughly 51,000 clones, about 91% of them seen just once. The sequenced sample consisted of peripheral blood. The receptors here all came from a woman aged 60 to 75 with active or convalescent COVID-19. CDR3s include the opening cysteine and the closing phenylalanine or tryptophan. The D gene is left open where the match is weak. Some rows have no size entry. The others give once, few or many, or a class for an expanded clone.

d_call	clone_size	v_call	j_call	cdr3_aa	cdr3_nt
NA	NA	TRBV15	TRBJ1-6	CATSRDRPGLNNSPLHF	TGTGCCACCAGCAGAGATCGCCCGGGATTGAATAATTCACCCCTCCACTTT
NA	NA	TRBV28	TRBJ1-3	CASRDSSRNTIYF	TGTGCCAGCAGGGACTCCTCCCGGAACACCATATATTTT
TRBD2	NA	TRBV2	TRBJ2-2	CASSLDGGASGELFF	TGTGCCAGCTCGCTCGACGGGGGGGCTTCCGGGGAGCTGTTTTTT
NA	NA	TRBV2	TRBJ1-1	CASSRAIGAEAFF	TGTGCCAGCTCAAGAGCAATAGGAGCTGAAGCTTTCTTT
NA	NA	TRBV28	TRBJ1-4	CASSADRRTEKLFF	TGTGCCAGCAGTGCTGACAGGAGGACTGAAAAACTGTTTTTT
NA	NA	TRBV6-2/TRBV6-3	TRBJ2-5	CASSYNWGPGETQYF	TGTGCCAGCAGTTACAACTGGGGGCCCGGGGAGACCCAGTACTTC
NA	NA	TRBV28	TRBJ1-5	CASSLLAGVNQPQHF	TGTGCCAGCAGTTTATTAGCGGGGGTCAATCAGCCCCAGCATTTT
TRBD1	NA	TRBV3-1/TRBV3-2	TRBJ1-1	CASSHSGRGRAEAFF	TGTGCCAGCAGCCATTCGGGCAGGGGGCGTGCTGAAGCTTTCTTT
NA	NA	TRBV5-6	TRBJ1-3	CASSFGGSGNTIYF	TGTGCCAGCAGCTTCGGGGGCTCTGGAAACACCATATATTTT
TRBD1	NA	TRBV7-3	TRBJ1-2	CASSFDRGGGYTF	TGTGCCAGCAGCTTCGACAGGGGAGGTGGCTACACCTTC
TRBD2	NA	TRBV19	TRBJ2-2	CASSKLAGDPETGELFF	TGTGCCAGTAGTAAACTAGCGGGGGACCCGGAGACCGGGGAGCTGTTTTTT
NA	NA	TRBV9	TRBJ2-6	CASSVDLRDSGANVLTF	TGTGCCAGCAGCGTTGATTTGCGAGACTCTGGGGCCAACGTCCTGACTTTC
TRBD2	NA	TRBV7-6	TRBJ2-1	CASSRTRPHSYNEQFF	TGTGCCAGCAGCCGGACTAGGCCTCACTCCTACAATGAGCAGTTCTTC
NA	NA	TRBV27	TRBJ1-3	CASSPTRTAGNTIYF	TGTGCCAGCAGTCCCACCCGGACTGCTGGAAACACCATATATTTT
NA	once	TRBV28	TRBJ1-1	CASGEEGPAFF	TGTGCCAGCGGGGAGGAGGGCCCAGCTTTCTTT
NA	NA	TRBV4-1	TRBJ2-7	CASSQRSPRDEQYF	TGCGCCAGCAGCCAGAGGTCCCCTAGAGACGAGCAGTACTTC
TRBD2	NA	TRBV24-1	TRBJ2-1	CATSDFGAGEGNEQFF	TGTGCCACCAGTGATTTTGGAGCGGGAGAGGGTAATGAGCAGTTCTTC
TRBD1	NA	TRBV6-5	TRBJ1-1	CASSYGTGMVTEAFF	TGTGCCAGCAGTTACGGGACAGGGATGGTCACTGAAGCTTTCTTT
TRBD1	NA	TRBV2	TRBJ2-7	CASSEGQGSYEQYF	TGTGCCAGCAGTGAAGGACAGGGGTCCTACGAGCAGTACTTC
NA	NA	TRBV15	TRBJ1-4	CATSPDSTNEKLFF	TGTGCCACCAGCCCAGATTCAACTAATGAAAAACTGTTTTTT
TRBD2	NA	TRBV9	TRBJ2-3	CASSLGTSGSRPTTDTQYF	TGTGCCAGCAGCTTAGGGACTAGCGGGAGTAGGCCCACCACAGATACGCAGTATTTT
TRBD1	once	TRBV28	TRBJ1-1	CASSLFIQGATEAFF	TGTGCCAGCAGTTTATTTATACAGGGGGCGACTGAAGCTTTCTTT
NA	NA	TRBV28	TRBJ1-5	CASSALKRGYNQPQHF	TGTGCCAGCAGCGCACTCAAAAGGGGTTACAATCAGCCCCAGCATTTT
NA	NA	TRBV4-1	TRBJ1-1	CASSQERGGMNTEAFF	TGCGCCAGCAGCCAAGAAAGAGGGGGTATGAACACTGAAGCTTTCTTT
NA	NA	TRBV6-6	TRBJ2-2	CASSYGHSGELFF	TGTGCCAGCAGTTACGGACACTCCGGGGAGCTGTTTTTT
TRBD1	NA	TRBV24-1	TRBJ1-3	CATSDWGTGSGNTIYF	TGTGCCACCAGTGATTGGGGGACAGGGTCTGGAAACACCATATATTTT
TRBD2	NA	TRBV3-1/TRBV3-2	TRBJ2-1	CASSHSASGGNEQFF	TGTGCCAGCAGCCATTCGGCTAGCGGGGGGAATGAGCAGTTCTTC
NA	few	TRBV28	TRBJ1-2	CASSQGSIGYTF	TGTGCCAGCAGCCAGGGTAGTATTGGCTACACCTTC
NA	once	TRBV5-1	TRBJ1-6	CASSLFLRQDNSPLHF	TGCGCCAGCAGCTTGTTCCTCAGGCAGGATAATTCACCCCTCCACTTT
NA	NA	TRBV27	TRBJ1-1	CASRQVIDFGYTEAFF	TGTGCCAGCAGACAGGTTATTGATTTTGGATACACTGAAGCTTTCTTT
TRBD2	NA	TRBV11-2	TRBJ2-1	CASSPQGASGDEQFF	TGTGCCAGCAGCCCTCAAGGAGCTAGCGGTGATGAGCAGTTCTTC
NA	NA	TRBV4-1	TRBJ2-2	CASSQTGSGELFF	TGCGCCAGCAGCCAAACAGGGTCCGGGGAGCTGTTTTTT
TRBD1	NA	TRBV5-4	TRBJ2-1	CASSPMDRGRRNEQFF	TGTGCCAGCAGCCCTATGGACAGGGGGCGAAGGAATGAGCAGTTCTTC
TRBD2	NA	TRBV7-2	TRBJ2-3	CASSFSGGKTDTQYF	TGTGCCAGCAGCTTTAGCGGGGGGAAAACAGATACGCAGTATTTT
NA	NA	TRBV6-5	TRBJ1-2	CASSKDSYYGYTF	TGTGCCAGCAGCAAAGACAGTTACTATGGCTACACCTTC
NA	NA	TRBV18	TRBJ2-3	CASSPIPLADTQYF	TGTGCCAGCTCACCTATTCCCCTAGCGGATACGCAGTATTTT
NA	NA	TRBV5-1	TRBJ1-1	CASSWDWGIGNTEAFF	TGCGCCAGCAGCTGGGACTGGGGCATCGGGAACACTGAAGCTTTCTTT
TRBD1	once	TRBV5-4	TRBJ1-1	CASSQQGVGTEAFF	TGTGCCAGCAGCCAACAGGGGGTGGGCACTGAAGCTTTCTTT
NA	NA	TRBV12-3/TRBV12-4	TRBJ1-2	CASSTGYGYTF	TGTGCCAGCAGTACAGGTTATGGCTACACCTTC
NA	NA	TRBV7-3	TRBJ1-6	CASRSDPIAFIRQEADSPLHF	TGTGCCAGCAGATCCGACCCCATTGCGTTCATCCGACAGGAGGCGGATTCACCCCTCCACTTT
NA	NA	TRBV9	TRBJ2-2	CASSVLSGELFF	TGTGCCAGCAGCGTTCTGAGCGGGGAGCTGTTTTTT
NA	NA	TRBV11-2	TRBJ2-7	CASSLASWEQYF	TGTGCCAGCAGCTTAGCGAGTTGGGAGCAGTACTTC
TRBD1	NA	TRBV6-5	TRBJ1-2	CASSYRTGGVYGYTF	TGTGCCAGCAGTTACAGGACAGGGGGCGTCTACGGCTACACCTTC
NA	NA	TRBV9	TRBJ1-6	CASSVGDGGLNSPLHF	TGTGCCAGCAGCGTAGGGGACGGGGGGCTCAATTCACCCCTCCACTTT
NA	NA	TRBV7-3	TRBJ2-2	CASSGGIGELFF	TGTGCCAGCAGCGGCGGTATAGGGGAGCTGTTTTTT
NA	NA	TRBV19	TRBJ2-4	CASSTGGAGNIQYF	TGTGCCAGTAGTACGGGGGGCGCTGGAAACATTCAGTACTTC
TRBD2	NA	TRBV15	TRBJ2-1	CATGLSGGGAYNEQFF	TGTGCCACCGGGCTCAGCGGTGGGGGGGCCTACAATGAGCAGTTCTTC
NA	NA	TRBV24-1	TRBJ1-2	CATSDHGQNAGYTF	TGTGCCACCAGTGATCATGGACAGAATGCTGGCTACACCTTC
TRBD1	NA	TRBV29-1	TRBJ2-2	CSANRGPGELFF	TGCAGCGCAAACAGGGGGCCCGGGGAGCTGTTTTTT
NA	once	TRBV12-3/TRBV12-4	TRBJ1-2	CASSSWGLGGYTF	TGTGCCAGCAGCTCCTGGGGCTTGGGTGGCTACACCTTC
NA	NA	TRBV15	TRBJ1-1	CATSRNRNTEAFF	TGTGCCACCAGCAGAAACAGGAACACTGAAGCTTTCTTT
TRBD1	NA	TRBV5-8	TRBJ2-5	CASRTGLQETQYF	TGTGCCAGCCGGACAGGCCTCCAAGAGACCCAGTACTTC
NA	NA	TRBV14	TRBJ1-2	CASSQGSGSYGYTF	TGTGCCAGCAGCCAAGGTTCAGGATCCTATGGCTACACCTTC
NA	NA	TRBV30	TRBJ1-4	CAGSPKGILTTNEKLFF	TGTGCCGGATCGCCCAAGGGGATCCTTACAACTAATGAAAAACTGTTTTTT
TRBD2	NA	TRBV20-1	TRBJ2-7	CSASWSSGRPYEQYF	TGCAGTGCTAGTTGGAGTAGCGGGAGGCCCTACGAGCAGTACTTC
NA	NA	TRBV30	TRBJ1-2	CAWRQGGGYGYTF	TGTGCCTGGAGACAGGGTGGGGGCTATGGCTACACCTTC
NA	NA	TRBV6-5	TRBJ1-1	CASSYSPGNTEAFF	TGTGCCAGCAGTTACTCTCCGGGGAACACTGAAGCTTTCTTT